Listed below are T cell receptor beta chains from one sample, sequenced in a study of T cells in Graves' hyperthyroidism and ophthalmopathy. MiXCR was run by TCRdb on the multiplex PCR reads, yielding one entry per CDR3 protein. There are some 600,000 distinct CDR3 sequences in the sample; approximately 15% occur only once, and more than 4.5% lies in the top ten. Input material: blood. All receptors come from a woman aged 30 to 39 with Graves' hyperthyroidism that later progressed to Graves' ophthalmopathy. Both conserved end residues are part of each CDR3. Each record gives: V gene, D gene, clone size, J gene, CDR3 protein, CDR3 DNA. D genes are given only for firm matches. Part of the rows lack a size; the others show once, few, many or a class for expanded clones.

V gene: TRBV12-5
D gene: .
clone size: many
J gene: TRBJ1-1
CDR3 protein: CASGWGRGENTEAFF
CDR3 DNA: TGTGCTAGTGGTTGGGGTCGGGGCGAGAACACTGAAGCTTTCTTT

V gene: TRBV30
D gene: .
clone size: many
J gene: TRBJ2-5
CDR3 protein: CARDVGGETQYF
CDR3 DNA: TGTGCCCGCGATGTGGGGGGCGAGACCCAGTACTTC

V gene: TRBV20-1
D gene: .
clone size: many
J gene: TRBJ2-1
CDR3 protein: CSARLLGAARPNNEQFF
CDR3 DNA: TGCAGTGCTAGACTCTTGGGGGCTGCCCGCCCCAACAATGAGCAGTTCTTC

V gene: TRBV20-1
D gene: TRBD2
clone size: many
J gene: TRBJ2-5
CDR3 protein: CSASGRLAGRETQYF
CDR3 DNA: TGCAGTGCTAGTGGTCGACTAGCGGGTCGAGAGACCCAGTACTTC

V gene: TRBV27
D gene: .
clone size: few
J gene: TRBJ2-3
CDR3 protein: CASRAWDPDTQYF
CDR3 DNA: TGTGCCAGCAGAGCTTGGGACCCAGATACGCAGTATTTT

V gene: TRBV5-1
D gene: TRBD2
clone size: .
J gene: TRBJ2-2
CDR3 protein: CASSSSGSTVNTGELFF
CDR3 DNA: TGCGCCAGCAGCTCTAGCGGGAGTACTGTAAACACCGGGGAGCTGTTTTTT

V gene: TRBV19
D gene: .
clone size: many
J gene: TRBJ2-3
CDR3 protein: CASRGAATDTQYF
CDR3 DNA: TGTGCCAGTAGGGGAGCAGCTACAGATACGCAGTATTTT

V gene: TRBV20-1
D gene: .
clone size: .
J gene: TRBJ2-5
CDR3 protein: CSASVGAIETQYF
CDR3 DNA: TGCAGTGCTAGCGTGGGGGCTATCGAGACCCAGTACTTC

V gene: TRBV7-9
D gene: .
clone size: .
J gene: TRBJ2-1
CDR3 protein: CASSFTAGQDEQFF
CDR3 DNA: TGTGCCAGCAGCTTTACAGCGGGACAGGATGAGCAGTTCTTC

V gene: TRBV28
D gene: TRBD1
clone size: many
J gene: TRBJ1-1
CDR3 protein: CAGLRQGEAFF
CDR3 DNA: TGTGCCGGCCTAAGACAGGGCGAAGCTTTCTTT

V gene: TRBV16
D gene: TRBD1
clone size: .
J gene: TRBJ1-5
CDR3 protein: CASSQSDRARQPQHF
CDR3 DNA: TGTGCCAGCAGCCAATCGGACAGGGCACGTCAGCCCCAGCATTTT

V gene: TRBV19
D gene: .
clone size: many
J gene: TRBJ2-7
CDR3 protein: CASTPGHNSYEQYF
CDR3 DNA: TGTGCCAGTACCCCGGGACACAACTCCTACGAGCAGTACTTC

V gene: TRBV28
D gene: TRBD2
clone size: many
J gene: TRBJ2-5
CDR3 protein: CASSLTGGMGTQYF
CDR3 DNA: TGTGCCAGCAGTCTAACCGGGGGGATGGGGACCCAGTACTTC

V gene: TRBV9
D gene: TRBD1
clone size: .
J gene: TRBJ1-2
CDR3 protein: CASSVAGGASGYTF
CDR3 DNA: TGTGCCAGCAGCGTAGCAGGGGGCGCGTCTGGCTACACCTTC

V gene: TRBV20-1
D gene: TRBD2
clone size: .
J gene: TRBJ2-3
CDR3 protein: CSARDERERYTDTQYF
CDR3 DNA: TGCAGTGCTAGAGATGAGCGGGAGCGGTACACAGATACGCAGTATTTT

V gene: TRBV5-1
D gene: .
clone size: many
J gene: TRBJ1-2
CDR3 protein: CASSLLDSKDGYTF
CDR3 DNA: TGCGCCAGCAGCTTGCTTGACAGTAAGGATGGCTACACCTTC

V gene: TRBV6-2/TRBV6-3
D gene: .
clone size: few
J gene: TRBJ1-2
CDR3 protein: CASSPGTSRYGYTF
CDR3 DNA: TGTGCCAGCAGTCCCGGGACTTCCCGCTATGGCTACACCTTC

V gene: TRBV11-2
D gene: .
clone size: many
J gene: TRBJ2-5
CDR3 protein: CASSLEAGMGNQYF
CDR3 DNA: TGTGCCAGCAGCTTAGAGGCAGGGATGGGGAACCAGTACTTC

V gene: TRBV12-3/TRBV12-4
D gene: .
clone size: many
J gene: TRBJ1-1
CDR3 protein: CASSVQKNTEAFF
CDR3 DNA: TGTGCCAGCAGTGTACAGAAGAACACTGAAGCTTTCTTT

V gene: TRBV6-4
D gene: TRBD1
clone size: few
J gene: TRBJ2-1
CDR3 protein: CASSERQGASEQFF
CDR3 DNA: TGTGCCAGCAGTGAAAGACAGGGGGCGAGTGAGCAGTTCTTC

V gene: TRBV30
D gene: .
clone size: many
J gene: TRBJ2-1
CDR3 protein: CAWSRFQGYNEQFF
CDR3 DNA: TGTGCCTGGAGTAGGTTCCAGGGCTACAATGAGCAGTTCTTC

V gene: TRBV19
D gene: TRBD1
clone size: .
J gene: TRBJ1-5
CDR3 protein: CASSNTGGADQPQHF
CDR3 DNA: TGTGCCAGTAGTAACACAGGGGGCGCGGATCAGCCCCAGCATTTT

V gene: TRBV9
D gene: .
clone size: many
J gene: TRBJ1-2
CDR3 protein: CASSVNHLGNYGYTF
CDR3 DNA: TGTGCCAGCAGCGTCAATCACCTGGGCAACTATGGCTACACCTTC

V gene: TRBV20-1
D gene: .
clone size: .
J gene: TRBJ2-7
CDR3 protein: CSAREPGIAYEQYF
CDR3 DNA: TGCAGTGCTAGAGAGCCCGGGATAGCGTACGAGCAGTACTTC

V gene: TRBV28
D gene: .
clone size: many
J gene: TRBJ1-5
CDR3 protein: CASSPTGARLNQPQHF
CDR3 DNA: TGTGCCAGCAGCCCGACGGGGGCTCGCCTTAATCAGCCCCAGCATTTT

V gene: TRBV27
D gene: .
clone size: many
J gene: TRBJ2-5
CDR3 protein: CASNQGNIETQYF
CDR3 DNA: TGTGCCAGCAACCAGGGGAATATAGAGACCCAGTACTTC

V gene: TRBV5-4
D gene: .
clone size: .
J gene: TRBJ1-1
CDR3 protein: CASSLPTDTNTEAFF
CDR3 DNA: TGTGCCAGCAGCCTCCCGACGGACACTAACACTGAAGCTTTCTTT

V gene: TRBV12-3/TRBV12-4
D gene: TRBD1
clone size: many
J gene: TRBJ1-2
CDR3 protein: CASRTGQGYGYTF
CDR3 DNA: TGTGCCAGCCGAACGGGACAGGGCTATGGCTACACCTTC

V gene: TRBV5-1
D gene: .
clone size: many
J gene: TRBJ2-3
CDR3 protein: CASRPGASGTDTQYF
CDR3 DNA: TGCGCCAGCAGACCCGGGGCTAGCGGCACAGATACGCAGTATTTT

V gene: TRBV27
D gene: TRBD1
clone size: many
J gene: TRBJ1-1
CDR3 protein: CASSPGTEEAFF
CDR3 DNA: TGTGCCAGCAGTCCCGGGACAGAGGAAGCTTTCTTT

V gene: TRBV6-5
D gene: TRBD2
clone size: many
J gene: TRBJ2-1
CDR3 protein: CASSYVASGSLGQFF
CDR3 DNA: TGTGCCAGCAGTTACGTCGCTAGCGGGAGTCTAGGGCAGTTCTTC

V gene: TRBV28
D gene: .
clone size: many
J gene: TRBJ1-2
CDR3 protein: CASSPTETHYGYTF
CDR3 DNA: TGTGCCAGCAGCCCGACAGAAACCCACTATGGCTACACCTTC

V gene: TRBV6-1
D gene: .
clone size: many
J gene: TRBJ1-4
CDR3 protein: CASSSQGWSNEKLFF
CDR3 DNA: TGTGCCAGCAGTAGTCAGGGGTGGTCTAATGAAAAACTGTTTTTT

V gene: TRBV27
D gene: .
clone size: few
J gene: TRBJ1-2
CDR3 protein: CASSLIGGQNYGYTF
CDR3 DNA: TGTGCCAGCAGTTTAATAGGGGGGCAAAACTATGGCTACACCTTC

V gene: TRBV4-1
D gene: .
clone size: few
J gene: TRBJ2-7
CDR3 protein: CASSQVSTDTSYEQYF
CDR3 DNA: TGCGCCAGCAGCCAGGTCTCTACGGACACCTCCTACGAGCAGTACTTC

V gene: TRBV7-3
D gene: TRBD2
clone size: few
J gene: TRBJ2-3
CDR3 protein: CASSLTAGAFTDTQYF
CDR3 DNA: TGTGCCAGCAGCTTAACGGCGGGAGCTTTCACAGATACGCAGTATTTT

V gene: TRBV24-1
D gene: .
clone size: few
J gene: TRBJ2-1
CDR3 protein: CATSDFGQSYNEQFF
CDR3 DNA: TGTGCCACCAGTGATTTCGGGCAGTCCTACAATGAGCAGTTCTTC

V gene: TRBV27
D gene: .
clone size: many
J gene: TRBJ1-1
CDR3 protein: CASRQTSTLNTEAFF
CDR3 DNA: TGTGCCAGCAGGCAGACCTCCACCTTGAACACTGAAGCTTTCTTT

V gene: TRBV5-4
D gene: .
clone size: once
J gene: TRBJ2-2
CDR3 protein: CASSFPRGTPGELFF
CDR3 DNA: TGTGCCAGCAGCTTCCCGCGCGGAACCCCCGGGGAGCTGTTTTTT

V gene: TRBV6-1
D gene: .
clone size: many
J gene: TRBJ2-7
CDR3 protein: CASSVPRAAGYEQYF
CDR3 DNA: TGTGCCAGCAGCGTTCCCCGGGCCGCGGGCTACGAGCAGTACTTC

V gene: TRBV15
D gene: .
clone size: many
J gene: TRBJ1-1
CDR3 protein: CATSRDFGVMNTEAFF
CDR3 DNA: TGTGCCACCAGCAGAGACTTCGGGGTGATGAACACTGAAGCTTTCTTT

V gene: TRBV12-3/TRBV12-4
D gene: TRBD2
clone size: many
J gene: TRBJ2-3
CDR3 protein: CASTPQASGYTDTQYF
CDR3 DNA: TGTGCCAGCACCCCCCAGGCTAGCGGCTACACAGATACGCAGTATTTT

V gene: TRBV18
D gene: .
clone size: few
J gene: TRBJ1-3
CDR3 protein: CASSPTADSGNTIYF
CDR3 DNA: TGTGCCAGCTCACCCACGGCGGACTCTGGAAACACCATATATTTT

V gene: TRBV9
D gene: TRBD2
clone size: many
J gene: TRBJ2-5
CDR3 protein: CASSVGGLAGGPGETQYF
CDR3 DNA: TGTGCCAGCAGCGTAGGGGGACTAGCGGGAGGGCCAGGGGAGACCCAGTACTTC

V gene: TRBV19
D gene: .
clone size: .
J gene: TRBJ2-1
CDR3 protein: CASHPGKNNEQFF
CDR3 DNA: TGTGCCAGTCATCCCGGCAAGAACAATGAGCAGTTCTTC

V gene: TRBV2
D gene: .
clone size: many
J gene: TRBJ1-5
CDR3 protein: CASSAGGRGPQHF
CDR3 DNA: TGTGCCAGCAGCGCCGGAGGACGGGGGCCCCAGCATTTT

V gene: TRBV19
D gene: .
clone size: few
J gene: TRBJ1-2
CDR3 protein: CASTNRARGYGYTF
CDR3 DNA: TGTGCCAGTACTAACAGGGCTCGGGGCTATGGCTACACCTTC

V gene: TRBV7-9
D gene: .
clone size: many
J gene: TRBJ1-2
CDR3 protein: CASSFGQMNYGYTF
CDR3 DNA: TGTGCCAGCAGCTTTGGACAGATGAACTATGGCTACACCTTC

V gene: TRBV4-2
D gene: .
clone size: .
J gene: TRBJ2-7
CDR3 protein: CASSQVNTGVTWYEQYF
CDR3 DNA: TGTGCCAGCAGCCAAGTTAATACGGGAGTAACTTGGTACGAGCAGTACTTC

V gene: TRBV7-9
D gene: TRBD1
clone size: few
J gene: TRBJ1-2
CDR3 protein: CASSAQGAGGYTF
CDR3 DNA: TGTGCCAGCAGCGCGCAGGGGGCGGGTGGCTACACCTTC

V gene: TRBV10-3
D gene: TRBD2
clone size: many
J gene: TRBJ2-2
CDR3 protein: CAIKGQLAGRSGELFF
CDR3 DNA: TGTGCCATCAAAGGGCAGCTAGCGGGAAGATCCGGGGAGCTGTTTTTT

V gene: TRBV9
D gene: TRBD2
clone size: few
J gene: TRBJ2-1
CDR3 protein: CASSHPGLAVYNEQFF
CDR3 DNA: TGTGCCAGCAGCCATCCAGGACTAGCGGTATACAATGAGCAGTTCTTC

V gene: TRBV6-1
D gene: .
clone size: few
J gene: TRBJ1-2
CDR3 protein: CASSKTGSGYTF
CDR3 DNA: TGTGCCAGCAGTAAAACAGGGTCTGGCTACACCTTC